This T cell receptor (beta chain) is drawn from a study of glioma-infiltrating T cells after dendritic cell vaccination. Worth noting for this clone: Its cognate antigen is unknown.

Specified time point: after dendritic cell vaccination, including at tumor progression/relapse. Study findings and constraints: Complete blood and tumor specimen sets were limited to few patients.

Clones were sequenced by immunoSEQ multiplex PCR, and TCRdb holds only the in-frame ones, with some missing. The table includes about 94,000 clones, over 80% detected once. Per germline, CDR1 MNHEY and CDR2 SVGAGI. Trimming took 6 bases from V and 0 from J, leaving 14 bases between them. This CDR3 has 15 residues. The chain joins TRBV6-5 to TRBJ2-5; possibly TRBD1 for D (6 bases). The sample here was blood, taken after dendritic cell vaccination. The TCR sequence derives from a human donor with glioblastoma. The CDR3 DNA sequence: TGTGCCAGCAGCCCAGGACAGACGAACCAAGAGACCCAGTACTTC. Translating gives CASSPGQTNQETQYF.